Reported below is one T cell receptor beta chain. The data originate from a study of CDR3 diversity in severe acne. From the PCR reads, TCRdb called clonotypes with MiXCR, one entry per CDR3 protein. Of 84,000 or so distinct CDR3 sequences listed, 45% to 50% are singletons. The germline gives CDR1 LNHNV, CDR2 YYDKDF (reference sequence). V gave up 2 bases and J gave up 6 bases, with 8 bases separating them. The CDR3 is 14 residues long. V usage is TRBV15 and J usage is TRBJ1-6; unclear D gene. The TCR originated in a male donor in good health, serving as a control. Sequences were obtained from blood. DNA of the CDR3: TGTGCCACCAGCAGATATGGCGGTAATTCACCCCTCCACTTT. Translated, it gives CATSRYGGNSPLHF.